The present T cell receptor beta chain was sequenced within a study of vaccination and CD4 T cells after COVID-19. Overall study context: The study enrolled six male and four female convalescents, two of whom were Hispanic.

A single record per CDR3 protein comes from TCRdb applying MiXCR to the PCR reads. The table lists about 14,000 distinct CDR3 sequences, approximately 69% of them singletons. With 8 bases removed from V and 0 bases from J, the gap between germline ends came to 16 bases. Per germline, CDR1 MDHEN and CDR2 SYDVKM. This CDR3 is 15 amino acids long. The input for sequencing was CD4+ T cells from blood, taken after SARS-CoV-2 vaccination. The TCR originated in a human donor who had recovered from COVID-19. The J gene is TRBJ1-1, the V gene TRBV28; D may be TRBD1 (5 bases). CDR3: CASRKVGQLNTEAFF. Here the CDR3 DNA reads TGTGCCAGCCGTAAGGTGGGGCAGCTGAACACTGAAGCTTTCTTT.